One and the same sample provided the 25 T cell receptor beta chains below, sequenced in a study of blood T cell repertoires in COVID-19. The table came from immunoSEQ multiplex PCR; TCRdb's copy has only in-frame clones and leaves some out. The sample carries roughly 280,000 clones, more than 80% recorded once. Source material: PBMCs or T cells enriched from blood (not recorded which). These receptors were collected from a woman in her twenties or thirties with acute COVID-19.

V gene TRBV11-3 combines with J gene TRBJ2-1, with 10 bases fitting TRBD2. This CDR3 comprises 13 residues. Germline V gene sequence: CDR1 SGHNT, CDR2 YENEEA. With V trimmed by 4 bases and J by 12 bases, 6 bases remained unmatched. CDR3 DNA sequence: TGTGCCAGCAGCTCTATGGGGACTAGCGTGCAGTTCTTC. It yields the protein CASSSMGTSVQFF.

The chain couples TRBV12-3 or TRBV12-4 to TRBJ1-5; 10 nucleotides agree with TRBD1. The length of the CDR3 is 13 residues. With V trimmed by 8 bases and J by 2 bases, 0 bases remained unmatched. In DNA, the CDR3 is TGTGCCAGCGGACAGGGGGGCAATCAGCCCCAGCATTTT. It yields the protein CASGQGGNQPQHF.

This chain connects TRBV5-4 to TRBJ2-7; no clear D. Trimming left V 4 bases short and J 6 bases short, with 11 bases between. The germline CDR1 and CDR2 sequences are SGHNT and YYREEE (reference sequence). The CDR3 runs to 12 residues. In DNA, the CDR3 is TGTGCCAGCAGCCCAGGAAGGTTCGAGCAGTACTTC. It yields the protein CASSPGRFEQYF. The whole variable domain, remainder taken from reference TRBV5-4 and TRBJ2-7, is ETGVTQSPTHLIKTRGQQVTLRCSSQSGHNTVSWYQQALGQGPQFIFQYYREEENGRGNFPPRFSGLQFPNYSSELNVNALELDDSALYLCASSPGRFEQYFGPGTRLTVT.

The V and J genes are TRBV9 and TRBJ1-4, with 7 nucleotides matching TRBD1. In germline, CDR1 is SGDLS, CDR2 YYNGEE. V lost 4 bases and J lost 4; bases outside the gene matches: 10. The CDR3 spans 16 residues. CDR3 loop: CASSPRDRVINEKLFF. DNA for the CDR3: TGTGCCAGCAGCCCGCGGGACAGAGTTATTAATGAAAAACTGTTTTTT. Complete variable domain (other parts from reference TRBV9 and TRBJ1-4): DSGVTQTPKHLITATGQRVTLRCSPRSGDLSVYWYQQSLDQGLQFLIQYYNGEERAKGNILERFSAQQFPDLHSELNLSSLELGDSALYFCASSPRDRVINEKLFFGSGTQLSVL.

This chain connects TRBV5-6 to TRBJ2-3; TRBD2 aligns across 11 bases. The trim removed 1 base at V and 2 bases at J, leaving 12 bases unmatched. The CDR3 spans 19 residues. CDR1 is SGHDT, CDR2 YYEEEE, per germline. CDR3 nucleotide sequence: TGTGCCAGCAGCTTGCGTAGTTTTAGCGGGAGGGACCACACAGATACGCAGTATTTT. It codes for CASSLRSFSGRDHTDTQYF.

The chain recombines TRBV7-3 with TRBJ2-2; D remains ambiguous. CDR1 SGHTA and CDR2 FQGTGA come from the germline V gene. The V end lost 2 bases, the J end lost 5 bases, and 12 bases lay between the germline ends. This CDR3 is 15 amino acids long. The CDR3 DNA reads TGTGCCAGCAGCTTAGACACCTTAGAGACCGGGGAGCTGTTTTTT. It encodes CASSLDTLETGELFF.

In this sample, this clone turned up once. The chain is built from TRBV30 and TRBJ1-2; a weak D match, TRBD1 (6 bases). V was cut by 2 bases and J by 6 bases, with 16 bases left in between. This CDR3 contains 14 residues. Germline values: CDR1 GTSNPN, CDR2 SVGIG (reference sequence). The CDR3 DNA reads TGTGCCTGGAGTTTCCGGACAGTCGACAATGGCTACACCTTC. Protein: CAWSFRTVDNGYTF.

The gene calls are TRBV7-6 and TRBJ2-1; possibly TRBD2 for D (6 bases). Germline V lookup: CDR1 SGHVS, CDR2 FNYEAQ. Trimming pared 0 bases from V and 10 bases from J, leaving 10 bases between. This CDR3 is built from 13 residues. Written as DNA, the CDR3 is TGTGCCAGCAGCTTAGCTGGGGGGAAGGAGCAGTTCTTC. This sequence encodes CASSLAGGKEQFF.

The chain recombines TRBV28 with TRBJ2-6, with 8 bases identical to TRBD1. This CDR3 has 17 amino acids. Germline V gene sequence: CDR1 MDHEN, CDR2 SYDVKM. The V segment lost 5 bases and the J segment 1 base; nucleotides outside the gene matches: 7. The CDR3 sequence: CASSPRDRLSGANVLTF. Written as DNA, the CDR3 is TGTGCCAGCAGTCCCCGGGACAGGTTGTCTGGGGCCAACGTCCTGACTTTC.

This rearrangement joins TRBV2 to TRBJ2-7; the match to TRBD1 covers 8 bases. V shed 5 bases, J shed 1 base, and the junction held 4 bases outside the gene matches. CDR3 length: 14 amino acids. The germline V gene has CDR1 SNHLY and CDR2 FYNNEI. The CDR3 DNA reads as TGTGCCAGCAGTCAGGGGGCTGGTTCCTACGAGCAGTACTTC. Its translation is CASSQGAGSYEQYF. Full variable domain (outside the CDR3, taken from reference TRBV2 and TRBJ2-7): EPEVTQTPSHQVTQMGQEVILRCVPISNHLYFYWYRQILGQKVEFLVSFYNNEISEKSEIFDDQFSVERPDGSNFTLKIRSTKLEDSAMYFCASSQGAGSYEQYFGPGTRLTVT.

This clone was seen a single time. The chain combines TRBV11-3 with TRBJ2-7; 11 bases agree with TRBD1. The J segment lost 5 bases and the V segment lost 2 bases, leaving 5 bases of the junction unmatched. Germline values: CDR1 SGHNT, CDR2 YENEEA. The CDR3 spans 15 residues. The CDR3 nucleotides are TGTGCCAGCAGCTTAACGGGACAGGGGGTCGACGAGCAGTACTTC. This translates into CASSLTGQGVDEQYF.

The rearrangement links TRBV4-1 to TRBJ2-1, with TRBD2 identical over 10 bases. Germline V gene lookup returns CDR1 MGHRA and CDR2 YSYEKL. Trimming at V came to 0 bases and at J to 4 bases, leaving 3 bases not matched to a gene. The CDR3 runs 16 residues. CDR3 DNA sequence: TGCGCCAGCAGCCAAGAAACTAGCGGGACTTACAATGAGCAGTTCTTC. This translates into CASSQETSGTYNEQFF.

This clone was recorded only once. The chain links TRBV30 to TRBJ2-5; D is perhaps TRBD2 (6 bases). V lost 0 bases and J 5 bases, leaving 10 bases between the germline ends. Germline assignment: CDR1 GTSNPN and CDR2 SVGIG (reference sequence). The CDR3 covers 13 residues. CDR3 DNA: TGTGCCTGGAGTGTCGGGGGTCGTGAGACCCAGTACTTC. It encodes CAWSVGGRETQYF.

The chain joins TRBV19 to TRBJ2-5; D is ambiguous. Trimming pared 1 base from V and 2 bases from J, leaving 5 bases between. This CDR3 has 13 amino acids. Germline V gene data show CDR1 as LNHDA and CDR2 as SQIVND (reference sequence). The CDR3 sequence is CASSIVQQETQYF. The CDR3 DNA is TGTGCCAGTAGTATAGTACAGCAAGAGACCCAGTACTTC.

The CDR3 sequence: CASSLSIEHRETQYF. In DNA form, the CDR3 reads TGCGCCAGCAGCTTATCCATAGAGCATCGGGAGACCCAGTACTTC. The chain is built from TRBV5-1 and TRBJ2-5; D not resolved. CDR3 length: 15 amino acids. CDR1 is SGHRS, CDR2 YFSETQ, per germline. V was shortened by 2 bases and J by 5 bases, with 16 bases between the two germline ends.

The chain uses TRBV7-8 and TRBJ1-5; perhaps TRBD1 as D (5 bases). Germline CDR1 reads SGHVS; CDR2 reads FQNEAQ. The V end lost 3 bases, the J end lost 5 bases, and 11 bases lay between the germline ends. This CDR3 is 14 amino acids long. The CDR3 DNA reads as TGTGCCAGCAGCTTTGGGACTGTTGATCAGCCCCAGCATTTT. Amino acids: CASSFGTVDQPQHF.

The chain couples TRBV28 to TRBJ2-2; 13 bases are a match to TRBD2. Germline CDR1 reads MDHEN; CDR2 reads SYDVKM. The CDR3 runs to 17 residues. V was pared by 5 bases and J by 4 bases, with 7 bases of the junction left unmatched. The CDR3 sequence is CASSGLAGEMSTGELFF. The CDR3 nucleotides are TGTGCCAGCAGTGGACTAGCGGGAGAAATGAGCACCGGGGAGCTGTTTTTT.

The genes are TRBV30 and TRBJ1-6, with TRBD1 matching over 7 bases. The J segment lost 10 bases and the V segment lost 1 base, leaving 4 bases of the junction unmatched. Germline CDR1 reads GTSNPN; CDR2 reads SVGIG (reference sequence). The CDR3 contains 13 residues. The DNA of the CDR3 is TGTGCCTGGAGTGAGGGGGCAGGGTCACCCCTCCACTTT. This encodes CAWSEGAGSPLHF.

This clone was found once. V gene TRBV19 combines with J gene TRBJ1-2; D ambiguous. The germline gives CDR1 LNHDA, CDR2 SQIVND (reference sequence). The CDR3 is 16 residues long. V lost 10 bases and J lost 4, with 25 bases in between. For the CDR3, the DNA is TGTGCCACTGAAGGAGAGATGGCCGGGTCTCCCTATGGCTACACCTTC. This encodes CATEGEMAGSPYGYTF.

The V and J genes are TRBV14 and TRBJ2-7, with TRBD1 identical over 10 bases. Per germline, CDR1 SGHDN and CDR2 FVKESK. CDR3 length: 15 amino acids. V shed 4 bases and J 5 bases; nucleotides not matched to a gene: 8. The CDR3 is CASSPWTGGVNEQYF. In DNA, the CDR3 is TGTGCCAGCAGCCCCTGGACAGGGGGGGTCAACGAGCAGTACTTC.

This chain joins TRBV6-2 or TRBV6-3 and TRBJ2-7; 8 bases are shared with TRBD2. Germline V lookup: CDR1 MNHEY, CDR2 SVGEGT. V dropped 0 bases and J dropped 1; count of bases not matched to a gene: 2. The CDR3 is made up of 15 amino acids. The chain's CDR3 is CASSYSQRGSYEQYF. The CDR3, as DNA: TGTGCCAGCAGTTACTCACAGCGGGGGTCCTACGAGCAGTACTTC.

The chain has TRBV7-9 and TRBJ1-6; 7 bases agree with TRBD1. Germline V gene lookup returns CDR1 SEHNR and CDR2 FQNEAQ (reference sequence). This CDR3 is 15 amino acids long. Unmatched junction bases numbered 7, after V lost 4 bases and J lost 7 bases. The CDR3 nucleotides are TGTGCCAGCAGCTCCGTCTCAGGGGGGAATTCACCCCTCCACTTT. This encodes CASSSVSGGNSPLHF.

The chain links TRBV28 to TRBJ2-7; D is ambiguous. V was shortened by 5 bases and J by 0 bases, with 14 bases between the two germline ends. This CDR3 region has 15 residues. Germline values: CDR1 MDHEN, CDR2 SYDVKM. CDR3 loop: CASSDSVVSSYEQYF. CDR3 coding DNA: TGTGCCAGCAGTGACTCAGTGGTGAGCTCCTACGAGCAGTACTTC.

J is TRBJ2-2 and V is TRBV7-2; TRBD2 might be the D (6 bases). The germline V gene encodes CDR1 SGHTA and CDR2 FQGNSA. The CDR3 consists of 15 residues. The V end lost 1 base, the J end lost 1 base, and 7 bases lay between the germline ends. The CDR3 here is CASSLVSGNTGELFF. CDR3 DNA: TGTGCCAGCAGCTTAGTTAGCGGGAACACCGGGGAGCTGTTTTTT.

The gene calls are TRBV27 and TRBJ1-4; D not resolved. CDR1 and CDR2 from the germline V gene are MNHEY and SMNVEV (reference sequence). The CDR3 contains 11 residues. Trimming cost V 3 bases and J 16 bases, with 12 bases left between them. CDR3 sequence (DNA): TGTGCCAGCAGTTTTGGGCCCCTGGAGTTTTTT. Encoded protein: CASSFGPLEFF.